The 16 T cell receptor beta chains given below trace back to one sample, sequenced in a study of blood T cell repertoires in COVID-19. Only in-frame clones appear in the TCRdb table, and some are missing; sequencing was by immunoSEQ multiplex PCR. The table records 210,000 or so clones, 80% of them present only once. Source material: PBMCs or T cells enriched from blood (not recorded which). Every receptor here comes from a young man with acute COVID-19.

A few counts support this clone. The chain recombines TRBV3-1 (or the pseudogene TRBV3-2) with TRBJ1-2; 7 bases fit TRBD1. With 4 bases clipped from V and 4 bases from J, the junction kept 12 bases outside the gene matches. This CDR3 region has 16 residues. Germline V lookup: CDR1 LGHDT, CDR2 YNNKEL (reference sequence). CDR3 sequence (DNA): TGTGCCAGCAGCCCCTCCCGGGGACAGACTATCTATGGCTACACCTTC. It encodes CASSPSRGQTIYGYTF.

This chain uses TRBV6-6 with TRBJ1-3; D is perhaps TRBD1 (5 bases). Per the germline V gene, CDR1 is MNHNY and CDR2 is SVGAGI (reference sequence). The CDR3 contains 13 residues. The germline V and J ends were trimmed by 4 bases and 4 bases, with 8 bases remaining between them. CDR3 in amino acids: CASSSPGGNTIYF. CDR3 DNA sequence: TGTGCCAGCAGTTCTCCAGGGGGAAACACCATATATTTT.

The V gene is TRBV19, the J gene TRBJ1-1; D is perhaps TRBD1 (6 bases). CDR1 and CDR2 (germline): LNHDA, SQIVND (reference sequence). The V gene lost 3 bases and the J gene lost 0 bases, with 8 bases spanning the gap. CDR3 size: 14 residues. The CDR3: CASSIGDMNTEAFF. The CDR3, as DNA: TGTGCCAGTAGTATTGGGGACATGAACACTGAAGCTTTCTTT.

The gene calls are TRBV19 and TRBJ1-4; a weak D match, TRBD1 (5 bases). This CDR3 has 16 amino acids. With 7 bases removed from V and 7 bases from J, the gap between germline ends came to 22 bases. Germline V gene sequence: CDR1 LNHDA, CDR2 SQIVND (reference sequence). CDR3 sequence reads: CASKGQKGPILEKLFF. The CDR3 coding sequence is TGTGCCAGTAAAGGTCAAAAGGGGCCTATCCTTGAAAAACTGTTTTTT.

This clone showed up just a few times. This rearrangement joins TRBV5-4 to TRBJ2-2; 7 nucleotides agree with TRBD1. Trimming cost V 4 bases and J 3 bases; bases outside gene matches: 6. The CDR3 runs to 15 residues. CDR1 and CDR2 (germline): SGHNT, YYREEE (reference sequence). DNA for the CDR3: TGTGCCAGCAGCCTATACAGGGGTGACACCGGGGAGCTGTTTTTT. Amino acids: CASSLYRGDTGELFF.

This clone occurred a few times. This chain connects TRBV29-1 to TRBJ2-7; 7 bases are shared with TRBD1. The length of the CDR3 is 12 residues. CDR1 is SQVTM, CDR2 ANQGSEA, per germline. J was trimmed by 5 bases and V by 6 bases; bases with no gene match: 7. CDR3 sequence: CSVLQGSHEQYF. The CDR3 DNA reads TGCAGCGTCCTACAGGGGTCGCACGAGCAGTACTTC.

The V gene is TRBV24-1, the J gene TRBJ2-1; no reliable D call. V gave up 3 bases and J gave up 0 bases, with 11 bases separating them. Germline V gene sequence: CDR1 KGHDR, CDR2 SFDVKD. The CDR3 totals 16 residues. For the CDR3, the DNA is TGTGCCACCAGTGATCCGACGCACAGCTCCTACAATGAGCAGTTCTTC. Translating gives CATSDPTHSSYNEQFF.

In this sample, this clone turned up once. V usage is TRBV5-1 and J usage is TRBJ1-1; D ambiguous. The ends were cut back, 4 bases at V and 6 bases at J, with 13 bases in the middle. Germline V gene lookup returns CDR1 SGHRS and CDR2 YFSETQ. The CDR3 consists of 13 residues. This CDR3 is CASSPNTASEAFF. The CDR3 nucleotides read TGCGCCAGCAGCCCAAATACAGCTTCTGAAGCTTTCTTT.

This clone was recorded only once. The gene calls are TRBV4-1 and TRBJ1-2; D may be TRBD1 (5 bases). The germline CDR1 and CDR2 sequences are MGHRA and YSYEKL. There are 17 residues in the CDR3. Trimming took off 0 bases at V and 1 base at J, with 15 bases between the two ends. The DNA for the CDR3 is TGCGCCAGCAGCCAAGAACCAGGGTCAGATTTTAACTATGGCTACACCTTC. This gives the protein CASSQEPGSDFNYGYTF.

V gene TRBV13 combines with J gene TRBJ1-6; TRBD1 agrees at 9 bases. The J segment lost 7 bases and the V segment lost 0 bases, leaving 1 base of the junction unmatched. This CDR3 spans 15 amino acids. Germline values: CDR1 PRHDT, CDR2 FYEKMQ (reference sequence). CDR3 protein: CASSLGGTGNSPLHF. Written as DNA, the CDR3 is TGTGCCAGCAGCTTAGGAGGGACAGGGAATTCACCCCTCCACTTT.

Written as DNA, the CDR3 is TGCGCCAGCAGCCAGAACAGGGGATCTTCACCCCTCCACTTT. This translates into CASSQNRGSSPLHF. This chain links TRBV4-1 with TRBJ1-6; 7 bases align to TRBD1. V lost 3 bases and J lost 9; bases outside the gene matches: 5. This CDR3 comprises 14 residues. Germline lookup yields CDR1 MGHRA and CDR2 YSYEKL.

The V gene is TRBV16, the J gene TRBJ1-1, with a possible D match to TRBD1 (5 bases). Trimming stripped 2 bases from V and 6 bases from J, with 16 bases between. The CDR3 covers 15 residues. Germline V gives CDR1 KGHSY, CDR2 FQNENV. CDR3 DNA: TGTGCCAGCAGCCAAATGGGGCAGGGAACGCCTGAAGCTTTCTTT. Protein product: CASSQMGQGTPEAFF.

CDR3: CASSESGGLSNQPQHF. The CDR3 coding sequence is TGCGCCAGCAGTGAGTCTGGCGGGCTTAGCAATCAGCCCCAGCATTTT. The chain recombines TRBV10-2 with TRBJ1-5; no clear D gene. Germline CDR1 and CDR2: WSHSY and SAAADI. The germline V and J ends were trimmed by 0 bases and 0 bases, with 9 bases remaining between them. This CDR3 spans 16 amino acids.

The chain links TRBV30 to TRBJ2-7; perhaps TRBD1 as D (7 bases). Germline assignment: CDR1 GTSNPN and CDR2 SVGIG (reference sequence). This CDR3 is built from 13 residues. Trimming removed 3 bases at V and 4 bases at J, with 13 bases between. The CDR3 region is CAWRAGGLYEQYF. DNA for the CDR3: TGTGCCTGGAGGGCAGGGGGGCTTTACGAGCAGTACTTC.

The rearrangement links TRBV19 to TRBJ2-3; TRBD2 might be the D (6 bases). The CDR3 runs to 15 residues. The V gene's germline CDR1 is LNHDA and CDR2 SQIVND (reference sequence). Trimming took 1 base from V and 0 from J, leaving 8 bases between them. Written as DNA, the CDR3 is TGTGCCAGTAGTATAGTGGGGGGAAGCACAGATACGCAGTATTTT. Translating it yields CASSIVGGSTDTQYF.

This clone appeared a single time. The DNA for the CDR3 is TGTGCCAGCAGGCTCGGGGGGGTAGGAACTGAAGCTTTCTTT. Protein product: CASRLGGVGTEAFF. The chain couples TRBV11-2 to TRBJ1-1, with D perhaps matching TRBD1 (5 bases). Between the trimmed V and J ends, which lost 6 bases and 5 bases, there was a span of 16 bases. Germline V gene sequence: CDR1 SGHAT, CDR2 FQNNGV. The CDR3 is 14 residues long.